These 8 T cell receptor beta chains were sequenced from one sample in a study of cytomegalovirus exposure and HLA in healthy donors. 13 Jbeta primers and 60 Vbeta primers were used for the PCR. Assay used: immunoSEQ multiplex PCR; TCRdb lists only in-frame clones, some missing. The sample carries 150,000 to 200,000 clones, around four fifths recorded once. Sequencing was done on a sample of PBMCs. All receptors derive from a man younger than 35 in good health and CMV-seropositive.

For the CDR3, the DNA is TGTGCCAGCTCACCACAACAGGGAACGGAGACCCAGTACTTC. Translating it yields CASSPQQGTETQYF. The chain joins TRBV18 to TRBJ2-5, with TRBD1 as a possible D gene (6 bases). Trimming pared 1 base from V and 5 bases from J, leaving 11 bases between. The CDR3 consists of 14 residues. Germline loops: CDR1 KGHSH, CDR2 LQKENI. Full variable domain (remainder filled in from reference TRBV18 and TRBJ2-5): NAGVMQNPRHLVRRRGQEARLRCSPMKGHSHVYWYRQLPEEGLKFMVYLQKENIIDESGMPKERFSAEFPKEGPSILRIQQVVRGDSAAYFCASSPQQGTETQYFGPGTRLLVL.

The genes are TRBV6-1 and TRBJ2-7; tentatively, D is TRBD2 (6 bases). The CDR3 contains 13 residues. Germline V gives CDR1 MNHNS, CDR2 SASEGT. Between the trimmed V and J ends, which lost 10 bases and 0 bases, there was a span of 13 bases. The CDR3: CAIGDGSSYEQYF. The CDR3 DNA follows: TGTGCCATTGGGGACGGGAGCTCCTACGAGCAGTACTTC.

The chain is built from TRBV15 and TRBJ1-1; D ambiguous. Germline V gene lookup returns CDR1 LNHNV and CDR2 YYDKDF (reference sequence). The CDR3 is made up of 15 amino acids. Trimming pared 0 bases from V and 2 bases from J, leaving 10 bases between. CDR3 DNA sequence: TGTGCCACCAGCAGAGATATAGAGGTAAACACTGAAGCTTTCTTT. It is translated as CATSRDIEVNTEAFF.

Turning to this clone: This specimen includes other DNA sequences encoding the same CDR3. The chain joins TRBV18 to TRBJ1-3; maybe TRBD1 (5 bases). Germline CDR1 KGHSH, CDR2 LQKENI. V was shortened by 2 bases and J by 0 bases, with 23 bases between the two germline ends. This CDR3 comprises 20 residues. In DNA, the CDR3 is TGTGCCAGCTCACCAAGGGGCGGGACGGGGGACTCCAACTCTGGAAACACCATATATTTT. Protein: CASSPRGGTGDSNSGNTIYF.

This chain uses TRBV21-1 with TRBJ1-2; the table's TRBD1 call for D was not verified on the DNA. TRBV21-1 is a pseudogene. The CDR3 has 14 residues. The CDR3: CASRTDRDNYGYTF. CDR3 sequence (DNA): TGTGCCAGCAGGACAGACAGGGATAACTATGGCTACACCTTC.

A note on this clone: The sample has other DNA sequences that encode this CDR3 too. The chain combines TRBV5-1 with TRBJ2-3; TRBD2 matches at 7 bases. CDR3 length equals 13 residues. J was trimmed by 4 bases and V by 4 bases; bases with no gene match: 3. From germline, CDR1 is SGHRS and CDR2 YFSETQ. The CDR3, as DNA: TGCGCCAGCAGCCCCCGGGGGGCAGATACGCAGTATTTT. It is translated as CASSPRGADTQYF.

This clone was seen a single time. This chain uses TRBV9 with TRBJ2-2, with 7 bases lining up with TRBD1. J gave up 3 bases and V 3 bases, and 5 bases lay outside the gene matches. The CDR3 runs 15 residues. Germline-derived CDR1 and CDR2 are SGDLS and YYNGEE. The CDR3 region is CASSEQGPDTGELFF. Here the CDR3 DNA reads TGTGCCAGCAGCGAACAGGGGCCGGACACCGGGGAGCTGTTTTTT. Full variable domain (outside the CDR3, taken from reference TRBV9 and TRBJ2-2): DSGVTQTPKHLITATGQRVTLRCSPRSGDLSVYWYQQSLDQGLQFLIQYYNGEERAKGNILERFSAQQFPDLHSELNLSSLELGDSALYFCASSEQGPDTGELFFGEGSRLTVL.

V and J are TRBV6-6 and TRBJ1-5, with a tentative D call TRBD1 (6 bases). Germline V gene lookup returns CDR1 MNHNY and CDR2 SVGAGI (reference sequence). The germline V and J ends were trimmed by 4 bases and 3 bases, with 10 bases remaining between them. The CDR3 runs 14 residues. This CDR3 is CASSWTDYNQPQHF. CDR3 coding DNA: TGTGCCAGCAGTTGGACAGACTACAATCAGCCCCAGCATTTT.